The 29 T cell receptor beta chains below come from one sample, sequenced in a study of T cell changes during pregnancy in multiple sclerosis. Measured with immunoSEQ multiplex PCR; TCRdb has only the in-frame clones, and not every one. The data show approximately 97,000 clones, 90% seen once. Sequencing used peripheral blood, obtained in the second trimester of pregnancy. Receptors originate from a female donor in good health, enrolled as a control in a pregnancy study.

V usage is TRBV4-3 and J usage is TRBJ2-7, with D possibly TRBD1 on 6 matching bases. The CDR3 has 14 amino acids. Germline CDR1 reads LGHNA; CDR2 reads YSLEER. The ends were cut back, 5 bases at V and 4 bases at J, with 15 bases in the middle. In DNA form, the CDR3 reads TGCGCCAGCAGCGAAGCCACAGGGCGGTACGAGCAGTACTTC. This encodes CASSEATGRYEQYF.

This clone turned up a few times. This chain connects TRBV19 to TRBJ1-1; D remains ambiguous. The CDR3 loop spans 15 amino acids. V lost 4 bases and J 1 base, leaving 13 bases between the germline ends. Germline assignment: CDR1 LNHDA and CDR2 SQIVND (reference sequence). The CDR3 protein is CASSTPIRENTEAFF. As DNA, the CDR3 is TGTGCCAGTAGTACCCCAATACGGGAGAACACTGAAGCTTTCTTT.

This chain uses TRBV27 with TRBJ2-4; TRBD2 might be the D (5 bases). CDR1 MNHEY and CDR2 SMNVEV come from the germline V gene (reference sequence). The CDR3 is 14 residues long. V dropped 2 bases and J dropped 2 bases, with 7 bases sitting between them. This chain's CDR3 is CASSLLATKNIQYF. In nucleotides, the CDR3 is TGTGCCAGCAGTTTACTAGCAACCAAAAACATTCAGTACTTC.

The table lists this clone with a count of one. This rearrangement joins TRBV4-3 to TRBJ2-7, with no clear D. Germline values: CDR1 LGHNA, CDR2 YSLEER. The CDR3 loop spans 14 amino acids. Deletions cut 11 bases from V and 3 bases from J, with 20 bases between. The CDR3 sequence: CASSLRVGDYEQYF. The DNA of the CDR3 is TGCGCCTCCTCTTTGAGAGTCGGAGACTACGAGCAGTACTTC.

The chain has TRBV28 and TRBJ1-1; 7 bases align to TRBD1. This CDR3 contains 15 residues. The ends lost 6 bases at V and 0 bases at J; junction bases unmatched: 7. Germline assignment: CDR1 MDHEN and CDR2 SYDVKM. The CDR3 protein is CASSELGQMNTEAFF. In nucleotides, the CDR3 is TGTGCCAGCAGCGAACTGGGACAGATGAACACTGAAGCTTTCTTT.

As regards this clone: An end of the junction does not agree with germline; a read error may underlie this. J is TRBJ2-7 and V is TRBV19; D not resolved. The CDR3 covers 13 residues. CDR1 and CDR2 from the germline V gene are LNHDA and SQIVND (reference sequence). Here the CDR3 DNA reads TGTGCCAGTAGTATAGATCTGAAAGCCGCTCCACTCTTC. It yields the protein CASSIDLKAAPLF. The full variable domain, its missing parts supplied by reference TRBV19 and TRBJ2-7, is DGGITQSPKYLFRKEGQNVTLSCEQNLNHDAMYWYRQDPGQGLRLIYYSQIVNDFQKGDIAEGYSVSREKKESFPLTVTSAQKNPTAFYLCASSIDLKAAPLFGPGTRLTVT.

The J gene is TRBJ2-1, the V gene TRBV6-5, with a possible D match to TRBD1 (5 bases). The CDR3 is made up of 13 amino acids. Germline V gives CDR1 MNHEY, CDR2 SVGAGI. The ends were cut back, 2 bases at V and 9 bases at J, with 11 bases in the middle. Written as DNA, the CDR3 is TGTGCCAGCAGTTACCGTGGGGCGTCTGAGCAGTTCTTC. It translates to CASSYRGASEQFF.

The genes are TRBV28 and TRBJ2-7, with D perhaps TRBD1 (5 bases). The CDR3 spans 16 residues. Trimming took off 7 bases at V and 4 bases at J, with 23 bases between the two ends. Germline-derived CDR1 and CDR2 are MDHEN and SYDVKM. The DNA for the CDR3 is TGTGCCAGCAAGGTGACAGACCAAACCTCGAGGTACGAGCAGTACTTC. It is translated as CASKVTDQTSRYEQYF.

This clone was seen more than once but under ten times. V gene TRBV19 combines with J gene TRBJ1-1; the D gene is possibly TRBD1 (5 bases). The germline CDR1 and CDR2 sequences are LNHDA and SQIVND (reference sequence). Deletions cut 5 bases from V and 0 bases from J, with 10 bases between. The CDR3 extends over 14 amino acids. CDR3 in amino acids: CASSWGSMNTEAFF. In nucleotides, the CDR3 is TGTGCCAGTAGTTGGGGCAGTATGAACACTGAAGCTTTCTTT.

The chain joins TRBV30 to TRBJ1-4, with D possibly being TRBD1 (5 bases). The germline V gene has CDR1 GTSNPN and CDR2 SVGIG (reference sequence). The CDR3 is made up of 15 amino acids. Trimming took off 1 base at V and 7 bases at J, with 16 bases between the two ends. As DNA, the CDR3 is TGTGCCTGGAGTGAGGAGGGGTTCGGGGTTGAAAAACTGTTTTTT. Translation gives CAWSEEGFGVEKLFF.

The chain recombines TRBV6-1 with TRBJ2-1, with 9 bases aligning to TRBD2. This CDR3 spans 15 amino acids. The germline CDR1 and CDR2 sequences are MNHNS and SASEGT. Trimming removed 6 bases from V and 4 bases from J; junction bases left unmatched: 7. CDR3: CASRARLADYNEQFF. In DNA, the CDR3 is TGTGCCAGCAGAGCTCGACTAGCGGATTACAATGAGCAGTTCTTC.

The gene calls are TRBV5-6 and TRBJ1-2, with a weak D call TRBD1 (5 bases). This CDR3 spans 15 amino acids. V was shortened by 2 bases and J by 0 bases, with 11 bases between the two germline ends. The germline V gene encodes CDR1 SGHDT and CDR2 YYEEEE. The CDR3 bases are TGTGCCAGCAGCTTTTCTCGACAGCCTAACTATGGCTACACCTTC. Translation gives CASSFSRQPNYGYTF. The full variable domain, completed using reference TRBV5-6 and TRBJ1-2, is DAGVTQSPTHLIKTRGQQVTLRCSPKSGHDTVSWYQQALGQGPQFIFQYYEEEERQRGNFPDRFSGHQFPNYSSELNVNALLLGDSALYLCASSFSRQPNYGYTFGSGTRLTVV.

The DNA for the CDR3 is TGTGCCACCAGCAGAGGGGGCGAAGGTAGTGAAAAACTGTTTTTT. Its protein is CATSRGGEGSEKLFF. The chain uses TRBV15 and TRBJ1-4, with a tentative D call TRBD1 (5 bases). Germline V gives CDR1 LNHNV, CDR2 YYDKDF (reference sequence). This CDR3 contains 15 residues. Trimming took 1 base from V and 7 from J, leaving 13 bases between them.

The rearrangement joins TRBV12-5 to TRBJ2-7; 10 bases line up with TRBD1. V was clipped by 4 bases and J by 4 bases; unmatched bases: 7. CDR1 is LGHNT and CDR2 is FRNRAP in the germline V gene. The CDR3 length is 15 residues. In nucleotides, the CDR3 is TGTGCTAGTGGTTACACACCGGGACAGGGGTACGAGCAGTACTTC. Translation gives CASGYTPGQGYEQYF.

The rearrangement uses TRBV27 and TRBJ1-3; D unresolved. V was trimmed by 2 bases and J by 0 bases, leaving 8 bases between them. CDR1 MNHEY and CDR2 SMNVEV come from the germline V gene (reference sequence). The CDR3 has 15 residues. The CDR3 DNA follows: TGTGCCAGCAGTTTAAAACACCGCTCTGGAAACACCATATATTTT. Translation gives CASSLKHRSGNTIYF.

V and J are TRBV18 and TRBJ2-1; 9 bases align to TRBD1. The CDR3 extends over 15 amino acids. Trimming cost V 3 bases and J 7 bases; bases outside gene matches: 7. Germline loops: CDR1 KGHSH, CDR2 LQKENI. DNA of the CDR3: TGTGCCAGCTCACCTCCGGGACAGGGTGTAAATGAGCAGTTCTTC. Its translation: CASSPPGQGVNEQFF.

The chain recombines TRBV28 with TRBJ1-5; 9 bases line up with TRBD1. The germline V gene has CDR1 MDHEN and CDR2 SYDVKM. This CDR3 region has 17 residues. Trimming at V came to 6 bases and at J to 11 bases, leaving 20 bases not matched to a gene. The CDR3 region is CASSYPGTGRSLLAQHF. CDR3 nucleotides: TGTGCCAGCAGCTACCCAGGGACAGGGAGGTCCTTGTTGGCCCAGCATTTT.

The genes are TRBV5-6 and TRBJ1-4; maybe TRBD1 (6 bases). The length of the CDR3 is 15 residues. Trimming removed 0 bases at V and 4 bases at J, with 10 bases between. Germline CDR1 and CDR2: SGHDT and YYEEEE. For the CDR3, the DNA is TGTGCCAGCAGCTTGGGGGCACAGGGTAATGAAAAACTGTTTTTT. Protein sequence: CASSLGAQGNEKLFF.

This sequence joins TRBV7-9 and TRBJ2-5; 7 positions agree with TRBD1. This CDR3 is built from 14 residues. The J segment lost 1 base and the V segment lost 5 bases, leaving 4 bases of the junction unmatched. CDR1 is SEHNR and CDR2 is FQNEAQ in the germline V gene (reference sequence). The CDR3 bases are TGTGCCAGCAGCCCCGGGACAGTCCAAGAGACCCAGTACTTC. Encoded protein: CASSPGTVQETQYF.

V gene TRBV13 combines with J gene TRBJ2-7, with TRBD1 matching 9 bases. CDR1 and CDR2 (germline): PRHDT, FYEKMQ (reference sequence). The V and J ends lost 3 bases and 5 bases, in that order; junction bases with no gene match: 5. The CDR3 covers 14 residues. The CDR3 protein is CASSFRDRADEQYF. DNA for the CDR3: TGTGCCAGCAGCTTCCGGGACAGGGCCGACGAGCAGTACTTC. The full variable domain, in which reference TRBV13 and TRBJ2-7 provide the parts outside the CDR3, is AAGVIQSPRHLIKEKRETATLKCYPIPRHDTVYWYQQGPGQDPQFLISFYEKMQSDKGSIPDRFSAQQFSDYHSELNMSSLELGDSALYFCASSFRDRADEQYFGPGTRLTVT.

The rearrangement joins TRBV27 to TRBJ2-3; 13 bases map to TRBD2. The length of the CDR3 is 18 residues. Germline assignment: CDR1 MNHEY and CDR2 SMNVEV (reference sequence). The trim removed 2 bases at V and 3 bases at J, leaving 8 bases unmatched. The DNA for the CDR3 is TGTGCCAGCAGTTTAAGGACTAGCGGGAGCCCAGGGACAGATACGCAGTATTTT. This translates into CASSLRTSGSPGTDTQYF.

The chain is built from TRBV27 and TRBJ2-2, with 10 bases identical to TRBD2. After removal of 7 bases from V and 6 bases from J, the junction contained 8 bases not matched to a gene. Germline V lookup: CDR1 MNHEY, CDR2 SMNVEV (reference sequence). The CDR3 length is 15 residues. This CDR3 reads CASTKGLAGAGELFF. CDR3 nucleotides: TGTGCCAGCACCAAGGGGCTAGCGGGAGCCGGGGAGCTGTTTTTT.

This sequence joins TRBV9 and TRBJ2-1, with a possible D match to TRBD2 (5 bases). The CDR3 consists of 16 residues. Germline CDR1 reads SGDLS; CDR2 reads YYNGEE. V lost 0 bases, J lost 9 bases, and 19 bases lay in between. The CDR3 loop is CASSVAPLAWHGEQFF. Written as DNA, the CDR3 is TGTGCCAGCAGCGTAGCCCCTCTAGCCTGGCACGGTGAGCAGTTCTTC.

The CDR3 sequence is CASSHRDREEAFF. The DNA of the CDR3 is TGTGCCAGTAGTCACCGGGACAGGGAAGAAGCTTTCTTT. The rearrangement joins TRBV19 to TRBJ1-1; 9 nucleotides align to TRBD1. This CDR3 contains 13 residues. Germline lookup yields CDR1 LNHDA and CDR2 SQIVND (reference sequence). With V trimmed by 5 bases and J by 8 bases, 6 bases remained unmatched.

This clone has only one observation. This chain joins TRBV2 and TRBJ2-7; 9 positions match TRBD2. CDR3 size: 16 residues. V trimming: 5 bases; J trimming: 0 bases; junction bases outside the gene matches: 8. CDR1 is SNHLY, CDR2 FYNNEI, per germline. This CDR3 is CASSLYSSGDSYEQYF. The CDR3 region has the DNA TGTGCCAGCAGTCTCTACTCTAGCGGGGACTCCTACGAGCAGTACTTC. The entire variable domain, with the rest obtained from reference TRBV2 and TRBJ2-7, is as follows: EPEVTQTPSHQVTQMGQEVILRCVPISNHLYFYWYRQILGQKVEFLVSFYNNEISEKSEIFDDQFSVERPDGSNFTLKIRSTKLEDSAMYFCASSLYSSGDSYEQYFGPGTRLTVT.

The V call is TRBV10-2, the J call TRBJ2-7, with 10 bases that match TRBD2. V lost 3 bases, J lost 3 bases, and 5 bases stayed unmatched. This CDR3 has 15 amino acids. Germline CDR1 is WSHSY and CDR2 is SAAADI. The CDR3 nucleotides read TGCGCCAGCAGTGACGTACGGACTAGCGGCTACGAGCAGTACTTC. Residues: CASSDVRTSGYEQYF.

This chain connects TRBV7-9 to TRBJ1-2, with 8 bases fitting TRBD1. Germline trimming cut 6 bases from V and 4 bases from J; bases unmatched to any gene: 4. CDR3 length equals 13 residues. Germline V gives CDR1 SEHNR, CDR2 FQNEAQ (reference sequence). The CDR3 spells CASRSTGGYGYTF. In nucleotides, the CDR3 is TGTGCCAGCAGGTCCACAGGGGGCTATGGCTACACCTTC.

J is TRBJ1-2 and V is TRBV5-5; the D is unclear. The germline CDR1 and CDR2 sequences are SGHKS and YYEKEE (reference sequence). The ends were cut back, 1 base at V and 6 bases at J, with 13 bases in the middle. The CDR3 has 14 residues. CDR3 coding DNA: TGTGCCAGCAGCTTGAGGCCCCTACGGGATGGCTACACCTTC. This encodes CASSLRPLRDGYTF.

This chain joins TRBV4-1 and TRBJ1-2, with 10 bases lining up with TRBD1. The CDR3 totals 14 residues. V lost 4 bases, J lost 7 bases, and 6 bases stayed unmatched. Per germline, CDR1 MGHRA and CDR2 YSYEKL. As DNA, the CDR3 is TGCGCCAGCAGCCCACGACAGGGGGCGTCTGGCTACACCTTC. This encodes CASSPRQGASGYTF.